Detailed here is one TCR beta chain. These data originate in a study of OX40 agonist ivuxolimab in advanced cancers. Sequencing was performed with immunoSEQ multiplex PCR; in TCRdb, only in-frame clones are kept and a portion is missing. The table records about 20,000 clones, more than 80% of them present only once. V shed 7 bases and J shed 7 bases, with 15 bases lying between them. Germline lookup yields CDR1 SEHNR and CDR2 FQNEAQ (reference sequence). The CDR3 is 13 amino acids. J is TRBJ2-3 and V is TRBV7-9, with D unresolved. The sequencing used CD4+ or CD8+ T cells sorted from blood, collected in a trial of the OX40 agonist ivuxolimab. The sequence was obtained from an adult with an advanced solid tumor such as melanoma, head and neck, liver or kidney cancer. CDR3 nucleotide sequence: TGTGCCAGCACCGCGATTTATAACAATACGCAGTATTTT. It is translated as CASTAIYNNTQYF.